Given below is one T cell receptor beta chain in context. Its antigen remains unidentified. The trim removed 4 bases at V and 4 bases at J, leaving 14 bases unmatched. CDR1 SGHNT and CDR2 YYREEE come from the germline V gene (reference sequence). This CDR3 is 17 amino acids long. PCR employed 60 Vbeta and 13 Jbeta primers. Sequenced by immunoSEQ multiplex PCR; TCRdb stores in-frame clones only, minus some. The table records about 110,000 clones, under 80% of them present only once. These data are taken from a study of cytomegalovirus exposure and HLA in healthy donors. Findings of the study overall: Fewer N-insertions than the roughly 650-donor mean were reportedly shown by an Asian-associated ancestry cluster in a later analysis. Rarity marked most TCR sequences, yet some public TCRs occurred in many donors.

Sequenced sample: PBMCs. The chain has TRBV5-4 and TRBJ2-3; 8 bases align to TRBD2. The receptor was derived from a man aged 55 to 69 in good health and CMV-seronegative. The CDR3 spells CASSPGGLIAAPDTQYF. In DNA form, the CDR3 reads TGTGCCAGCAGCCCGGGGGGGCTCATAGCCGCACCAGATACGCAGTATTTT.